This TCR beta chain emerged from a study of PD-1 blockade in mismatch repair-deficient tumors. Findings and limits, study-wide: Rapid post-treatment expansion, then contraction, generally preceding radiologic response, marked tumor-resident clones.

The TCR-sequenced patients were a few responders to pembrolizumab. To note about this clone: Antigen: not known.

Assay: immunoSEQ multiplex PCR; the TCRdb copy retains only in-frame clones and omits some. The sample holds approximately 80,000 clones; 70% to 90% are singletons and the top ten take approximately 5.5%. V was cut by 7 bases and J by 0 bases, with 14 bases left in between. Germline CDR1 LNHDA, CDR2 SQIVND (reference sequence). The CDR3 consists of 15 residues. The genes are TRBV19 and TRBJ2-3; D remains ambiguous. Sample: peripheral blood, taken 44 weeks after starting pembrolizumab. The clonotype comes from an adult with mismatch repair-deficient cancer. The CDR3 DNA follows: TGTGCCAGTACTCCCCGATGGCCTAGCACAGATACGCAGTATTTT. Its translation: CASTPRWPSTDTQYF.